These 7 T cell receptor beta chains came from one sample sequenced in a study of T cell changes during pregnancy in multiple sclerosis. The table came from immunoSEQ multiplex PCR; TCRdb's copy has only in-frame clones and leaves some out. The table shows under 60,000 clones, with roughly 92% occurring only once. The starting material was CD4+ T cells from peripheral blood mononuclear cells, obtained in the second trimester of pregnancy. The receptors were sampled from a female donor in good health, enrolled as a control in a pregnancy study.

The chain is built from TRBV9 and TRBJ1-2; 7 nucleotides agree with TRBD1. V shed 3 bases, J shed 5 bases, and the junction held 10 bases outside the gene matches. CDR3 size: 15 residues. CDR1 is SGDLS and CDR2 is YYNGEE in the germline V gene. The CDR3 protein is CASSAVPGQNYGYTF. The CDR3 coding sequence is TGTGCCAGCAGCGCAGTTCCGGGACAGAATTATGGCTACACCTTC.

V and J are TRBV7-3 and TRBJ2-7; 8 nucleotides agree with TRBD2. Germline V gene lookup returns CDR1 SGHTA and CDR2 FQGTGA. With V trimmed by 1 base and J by 0 bases, 2 bases remained unmatched. The CDR3 is made up of 15 amino acids. The CDR3 DNA sequence: TGTGCCAGCAGCTTAAACGGGGGGGACTCCTACGAGCAGTACTTC. Protein sequence: CASSLNGGDSYEQYF.

V gene TRBV5-4 combines with J gene TRBJ2-5, with unresolved D. Trimming removed 3 bases at V and 2 bases at J, with 8 bases between. Germline CDR1 is SGHNT and CDR2 is YYREEE (reference sequence). The length of the CDR3 is 13 residues. The CDR3 is CASSSVIQETQYF. The CDR3 DNA is TGTGCCAGCAGCTCGGTAATTCAAGAGACCCAGTACTTC.

The DNA of the CDR3 is TGCGCCAGCAGCCAGGGCCTTACCCTGAACACTGAAGCTTTCTTT. Its protein is CASSQGLTLNTEAFF. The chain recombines TRBV4-3 with TRBJ1-1; D is undetermined. Trimming stripped 3 bases from V and 0 bases from J, with 11 bases between. The CDR3 consists of 15 residues. Germline CDR1 and CDR2: LGHNA and YSLEER.

The J gene is TRBJ2-7, the V gene TRBV6-1; 8 nucleotides agree with TRBD1. This CDR3 region has 16 residues. J gave up 3 bases and V 4 bases, and 11 bases lay outside the gene matches. CDR1 and CDR2 from the germline V gene are MNHNS and SASEGT. The CDR3 DNA reads as TGTGCCAGCAGTGGACAGGGGTCCCATTTATTCTACGAGCAGTACTTC. Protein product: CASSGQGSHLFYEQYF.

The CDR3 here is CSAWGGSGYTF. The CDR3 DNA is TGCAGTGCTTGGGGGGGTTCGGGCTACACCTTC. The rearrangement joins TRBV20-1 to TRBJ1-2, with TRBD1 as a possible D gene (5 bases). CDR3 length: 11 amino acids. V was pared by 5 bases and J by 8 bases, with 12 bases between. Germline CDR1 reads DFQATT; CDR2 reads SNEGSKA (reference sequence).

This clone was observed a handful of times. This chain connects TRBV9 to TRBJ1-3; D ambiguous. CDR3 size: 15 residues. The V end was cut by 3 bases, the J end by 5 bases, with 15 bases between. Germline CDR1 reads SGDLS; CDR2 reads YYNGEE. The CDR3 protein is CASSASGNLRNTIYF. DNA of the CDR3: TGTGCCAGCAGCGCCTCAGGTAACCTACGAAACACCATATATTTT.